In its sample, the clone carrying this T cell receptor beta chain was seen a few times. The record originates from a study of blood T cell repertoires in COVID-19. Study as a whole: The samples span acute and convalescent COVID-19 from the United States, Italy and Spain. Nucleic acid was either cDNA or gDNA, and it came from T cells, B-cell-depleted T cells, or PBMCs.

As processed by the authors: Amplification of reference gene primers was used by the study to estimate nucleated cell counts. Repertoires were generated with immunoSEQ multiplex PCR, while TCRdb's copy carries only in-frame clones and drops some. D and trimming come from the DNA, and the V and J calls and clone size come from that table. The repertoire holds 67,000 or so clones, about 80% seen once, with over 25% in the top ten. With 3 bases clipped from V and 4 bases from J, the junction kept 4 bases outside the gene matches. The germline V gene encodes CDR1 KGHDR and CDR2 SFDVKD. CDR3 size: 14 residues.

This receptor was identified in a man in his 70s with acute or convalescent COVID-19. The chain is built from TRBV24-1 and TRBJ1-2; TRBD1 matches 7 bases. Material: peripheral blood. The CDR3 loop is CATSDPDRAYGYTF. The CDR3 nucleotides read TGTGCCACCAGTGATCCCGACAGGGCCTATGGCTACACCTTC.